The 32 T cell receptor beta chains reported below all come from one sample, sequenced in a study of siplizumab effects on memory and regulatory T cells. The table came from immunoSEQ multiplex PCR; TCRdb's copy has only in-frame clones and leaves some out. Of 57,000 or so clones in the sample, about 92% were seen once. The sequencing input was CD8+ T cells sorted from blood. These receptors were obtained from a human donor in good health.

V usage is TRBV7-2 and J usage is TRBJ2-3; D is possibly TRBD1 (5 bases). The CDR3 has 14 amino acids. Trimming removed 3 bases at V and 5 bases at J, with 12 bases between. Germline values: CDR1 SGHTA, CDR2 FQGNSA. As DNA, the CDR3 is TGTGCCAGCAGCTTCCAGGGCCTGGGAGATACGCAGTATTTT. Its protein is CASSFQGLGDTQYF.

The CDR3 bases are TGTGCCTGGAGTGTACCTGTGGGAGGGCCAACCTACGAGCAGTACTTC. Its translation: CAWSVPVGGPTYEQYF. The rearrangement joins TRBV30 to TRBJ2-7, with TRBD2 identical over 7 bases. Germline loops: CDR1 GTSNPN, CDR2 SVGIG (reference sequence). Trimming removed 0 bases from V and 2 bases from J; junction bases left unmatched: 10. The CDR3 loop spans 16 amino acids.

V usage is TRBV2 and J usage is TRBJ2-2; TRBD1 or TRBD2 may be the D gene (5 bases each). This CDR3 is 15 amino acids long. V gave up 4 bases and J gave up 0 bases, with 9 bases separating them. Germline CDR1 reads SNHLY; CDR2 reads FYNNEI. In nucleotides, the CDR3 is TGTGCCAGCAGTGCGGGGCGGTCGAACACCGGGGAGCTGTTTTTT. This translates into CASSAGRSNTGELFF. The full variable domain, completed using reference TRBV2 and TRBJ2-2, is EPEVTQTPSHQVTQMGQEVILRCVPISNHLYFYWYRQILGQKVEFLVSFYNNEISEKSEIFDDQFSVERPDGSNFTLKIRSTKLEDSAMYFCASSAGRSNTGELFFGEGSRLTVL.

V gene TRBV28 combines with J gene TRBJ2-3; TRBD1 might be the D (6 bases). The germline V and J ends were trimmed by 4 bases and 5 bases, with 7 bases remaining between them. The CDR3 length is 12 residues. Germline V gene lookup returns CDR1 MDHEN and CDR2 SYDVKM. The CDR3 loop reads CASSSGVDTQYF. CDR3 DNA sequence: TGTGCCAGCAGTTCAGGGGTAGATACGCAGTATTTT.

A few counts support this clone. The chain recombines TRBV4-2 with TRBJ2-3; D uncertain. The V gene's germline CDR1 is LGHNA and CDR2 YNFKEQ. The CDR3 sequence is 14 residues long. The V and J ends lost 0 bases and 0 bases respectively, with 4 bases between them. Here the CDR3 reads CASSQEYSTDTQYF. CDR3 DNA: TGTGCCAGCAGCCAAGAGTACAGCACAGATACGCAGTATTTT.

The J gene is TRBJ2-3, the V gene TRBV7-9; D is unclear. The V end was cut by 1 base, the J end by 1 base, with 9 bases between. The germline gives CDR1 SEHNR, CDR2 FQNEAQ (reference sequence). The CDR3 is 15 residues long. CDR3 DNA sequence: TGTGCCAGCAGCTTAGTTGCAGGAGGCACAGATACGCAGTATTTT. Protein sequence: CASSLVAGGTDTQYF. Filled out from reference TRBV7-9 and TRBJ2-3, the complete variable domain reads DTGVSQNPRHKITKRGQNVTFRCDPISEHNRLYWYRQTLGQGPEFLTYFQNEAQLEKSRLLSDRFSAERPKGSFSTLEIQRTEQGDSAMYLCASSLVAGGTDTQYFGPGTRLTVL.

The chain employs TRBV7-9 and TRBJ1-2; D is undetermined. Germline assignment: CDR1 SEHNR and CDR2 FQNEAQ (reference sequence). The CDR3 runs to 18 residues. Deletions cut 1 base from V and 0 bases from J, with 18 bases between. DNA of the CDR3: TGTGCCAGCAGCTTAGGCACGGCCAGGAGGGCCTCTAACTATGGCTACACCTTC. Protein: CASSLGTARRASNYGYTF.

The CDR3 sequence: CASRGGTSASGELFF. CDR3 DNA sequence: TGTGCCAGCAGAGGAGGGACTAGCGCTTCCGGGGAGCTGTTTTTT. The chain carries TRBV9 and TRBJ2-2, with 10 bases matching TRBD2. Trimming cost V 5 bases and J 6 bases; bases outside gene matches: 7. The CDR3 has 15 residues. Germline values: CDR1 SGDLS, CDR2 YYNGEE.

CDR3: CASSLGYQTYEQYF. CDR3 DNA sequence: TGTGCCAGCAGCTTAGGGTACCAAACCTACGAGCAGTACTTC. V gene TRBV7-8 combines with J gene TRBJ2-7; D gene uncertain. V lost 1 base and J 2 bases, leaving 9 bases between the germline ends. The V gene's germline CDR1 is SGHVS and CDR2 FQNEAQ. This CDR3 region has 14 residues.

V is TRBV27 and J is TRBJ1-4; tentatively, D is TRBD1 (6 bases). V was pared by 5 bases and J by 8 bases, with 12 bases between. The CDR3 has 13 amino acids. Germline V lookup: CDR1 MNHEY, CDR2 SMNVEV (reference sequence). The CDR3 nucleotides read TGTGCCAGCAGTCAACAGGGCCGGGAAAAACTGTTTTTT. The encoded protein is CASSQQGREKLFF.

This sequence joins TRBV2 and TRBJ2-1; no clear D. CDR1 and CDR2 (germline): SNHLY, FYNNEI. V lost 1 base and J lost 0, with 7 bases in between. CDR3 size: 15 residues. CDR3 in amino acids: CASSEVINSYNEQFF. The CDR3 DNA sequence: TGTGCCAGCAGTGAAGTCATAAACTCCTACAATGAGCAGTTCTTC.

V usage is TRBV4-1 and J usage is TRBJ2-7; D is perhaps TRBD1 (6 bases). Between the trimmed V and J ends, which lost 1 base and 5 bases, there was a span of 18 bases. CDR3 size: 16 residues. Germline V gene data show CDR1 as MGHRA and CDR2 as YSYEKL. The CDR3 spells CASSQGTGSIAHEQYF. Here the CDR3 DNA reads TGCGCCAGCAGCCAAGGTACAGGGTCGATTGCTCACGAGCAGTACTTC.

The chain combines TRBV19 with TRBJ2-7, with 10 bases that match TRBD1. V lost 6 bases and J lost 2; bases outside the gene matches: 4. The CDR3 consists of 14 residues. Germline loops: CDR1 LNHDA, CDR2 SQIVND (reference sequence). The CDR3 is CASRPGQGTYEQYF. The CDR3 DNA reads as TGTGCCAGTAGGCCGGGACAGGGGACCTACGAGCAGTACTTC.

The chain links TRBV5-1 to TRBJ2-2; 8 nucleotides match TRBD1. The CDR3 extends over 17 amino acids. Germline CDR1 and CDR2: SGHRS and YFSETQ. The V segment lost 1 base and the J segment 0 bases; nucleotides outside the gene matches: 5. This CDR3 is CASSLYTTGANTGELFF. CDR3 DNA: TGCGCCAGCAGCTTGTATACGACAGGGGCGAACACCGGGGAGCTGTTTTTT. The full variable domain, its missing parts supplied by reference TRBV5-1 and TRBJ2-2, is KAGVTQTPRYLIKTRGQQVTLSCSPISGHRSVSWYQQTPGQGLQFLFEYFSETQRNKGNFPGRFSGRQFSNSRSEMNVSTLELGDSALYLCASSLYTTGANTGELFFGEGSRLTVL.

This chain uses TRBV30 with TRBJ1-3, with D possibly TRBD1 on 5 matching bases. Trimming removed 2 bases at V and 4 bases at J, with 15 bases between. The germline V gene encodes CDR1 GTSNPN and CDR2 SVGIG (reference sequence). The CDR3 sequence is 15 residues long. Here the CDR3 reads CAWSRDGTTGNTIYF. CDR3 nucleotide sequence: TGTGCCTGGAGTCGTGACGGGACGACGGGAAACACCATATATTTT.

Here the CDR3 DNA reads TGTGCCAGCAGCCCCACAGGGGATCTCTACGAGCAGTACTTC. It translates to CASSPTGDLYEQYF. The rearrangement uses TRBV7-3 and TRBJ2-7; TRBD1 aligns across 7 bases. The CDR3 has 14 amino acids. V lost 5 bases to trimming and J lost 3 bases; unmatched junction nucleotides: 7. The germline V gene encodes CDR1 SGHTA and CDR2 FQGTGA.

The chain employs TRBV28 and TRBJ2-1; possibly TRBD2 for D (5 bases). The CDR3 runs to 15 residues. Germline lookup yields CDR1 MDHEN and CDR2 SYDVKM. V dropped 3 bases and J dropped 0 bases, with 9 bases sitting between them. The CDR3 bases are TGTGCCAGCAGTTTCTCGGGGAGCTCCTACAATGAGCAGTTCTTC. Protein: CASSFSGSSYNEQFF.

This clone was seen once. The CDR3 DNA follows: TGCGCCAGCAGCGCTTCTAGCGGGAGGGCCACCGAGCAGTACTTC. Protein product: CASSASSGRATEQYF. The chain employs TRBV5-1 and TRBJ2-7; 12 nucleotides agree with TRBD2. This CDR3 is built from 15 residues. Per the germline V gene, CDR1 is SGHRS and CDR2 is YFSETQ. J was trimmed by 6 bases and V by 4 bases; bases with no gene match: 8.

This clone was counted a single time. The rearrangement links TRBV7-9 to TRBJ2-7; 9 positions agree with TRBD1. The CDR3 is made up of 14 amino acids. Germline CDR1 reads SEHNR; CDR2 reads FQNEAQ (reference sequence). V shed 5 bases and J 5 bases; nucleotides not matched to a gene: 7. CDR3 DNA: TGTGCCAGCAGCACCCGGGACAGGGCAAACGAGCAGTACTTC. Translation: CASSTRDRANEQYF.

About this clone: A junction end diverges from the germline sequence, so it may reflect a read error. This rearrangement joins TRBV7-7 to TRBJ2-1; 7 positions agree with TRBD2. Germline CDR1 reads SSHAT; CDR2 reads FNYEAQ (reference sequence). The CDR3 loop spans 15 amino acids. The CDR3 protein is CASSHVAGAYNEQFF. The DNA for the CDR3 is TGTGCTAGCAGCCACGTAGCGGGTGCCTACAATGAGCAGTTCTTC.

This rearrangement joins TRBV28 to TRBJ2-3, with no clear D. The CDR3 sequence is 11 residues long. The germline V gene has CDR1 MDHEN and CDR2 SYDVKM. Trimming shortened V by 3 bases and J by 6 bases, and 4 bases separated the two germline ends. CDR3 protein: CASSLRDTQYF. The CDR3 DNA reads TGTGCCAGCAGTTTGCGGGATACGCAGTATTTT.

The sample holds one count of this clone. The V and J genes are TRBV27 and TRBJ2-1; 7 nucleotides agree with TRBD2. V shed 4 bases and J 4 bases; nucleotides not matched to a gene: 7. Per germline, CDR1 MNHEY and CDR2 SMNVEV (reference sequence). The CDR3 is 15 amino acids. The CDR3 coding sequence is TGTGCCAGCAGTTCGGGCGGGAGACCTTACAATGAGCAGTTCTTC. Amino acids: CASSSGGRPYNEQFF.

The rearrangement links TRBV2 to TRBJ2-1; the D call may be TRBD1 or TRBD2 (6 bases each). CDR1 and CDR2 (germline): SNHLY, FYNNEI. The V gene lost 5 bases and the J gene lost 5 bases, with 25 bases spanning the gap. This CDR3 is 18 amino acids long. The CDR3, as DNA: TGTGCCAGCAGTACCCCGGGGGCCCTAGGAGGTGGAGACAATGAGCAGTTCTTC. Translated, it gives CASSTPGALGGGDNEQFF. The variable domain in full, with the rest retrieved from reference TRBV2 and TRBJ2-1, is EPEVTQTPSHQVTQMGQEVILRCVPISNHLYFYWYRQILGQKVEFLVSFYNNEISEKSEIFDDQFSVERPDGSNFTLKIRSTKLEDSAMYFCASSTPGALGGGDNEQFFGPGTRLTVL.

This clone appeared once. The V gene is TRBV5-1, the J gene TRBJ2-1; D perhaps matches TRBD1 (6 bases). Germline V gene lookup returns CDR1 SGHRS and CDR2 YFSETQ. The ends were cut back, 1 base at V and 12 bases at J, with 23 bases in the middle. This CDR3 region has 16 residues. The CDR3 sequence: CASSLLSGDIVLGQFF. DNA of the CDR3: TGCGCCAGCAGCTTGTTATCAGGGGACATCGTCTTAGGGCAGTTCTTC.

The chain has TRBV27 and TRBJ1-1, with D possibly being TRBD1 (5 bases). Germline CDR1 and CDR2: MNHEY and SMNVEV (reference sequence). The CDR3 has 14 amino acids. V lost 1 base and J lost 4, with 10 bases in between. CDR3 region: CASSLWGGSTEAFF. The CDR3 DNA reads as TGTGCCAGCAGTTTATGGGGGGGAAGCACTGAAGCTTTCTTT.

The chain couples TRBV7-9 to TRBJ1-5; tentative D call: TRBD1 (5 bases). The CDR3 consists of 14 residues. Per germline, CDR1 SEHNR and CDR2 FQNEAQ (reference sequence). The germline V and J ends were trimmed by 1 base and 7 bases, with 11 bases remaining between them. The CDR3 reads CASSLEPRDQPQHF. CDR3 bases: TGTGCCAGCAGCTTAGAACCCAGGGACCAGCCCCAGCATTTT.

V gene TRBV9 combines with J gene TRBJ2-1; 9 nucleotides line up with TRBD2. Germline CDR1 reads SGDLS; CDR2 reads YYNGEE. The CDR3 length is 16 residues. V was pared by 3 bases and J by 0 bases, with 4 bases of the junction left unmatched. The CDR3: CASSASGTPSYNEQFF. The CDR3 coding sequence is TGTGCCAGCAGCGCTAGCGGGACCCCCTCCTACAATGAGCAGTTCTTC.

Concerning this clone: The same CDR3 arises from other DNA sequences in this sample as well. The J gene is TRBJ2-2, the V gene TRBV29-1; a possible D gene is TRBD2 (6 bases). The CDR3 contains 15 residues. Trimming left V 3 bases short and J 7 bases short, with 18 bases between. Germline values: CDR1 SQVTM, CDR2 ANQGSEA. CDR3 sequence (DNA): TGCAGCGTTGACCTTAGCGGAAGGGCCGGCGGGGAGCTGTTTTTT. This encodes CSVDLSGRAGGELFF.

This clone was observed once. The V and J genes are TRBV9 and TRBJ2-1; 11 bases line up with TRBD2. CDR3 length equals 14 residues. The ends lost 3 bases at V and 10 bases at J; junction bases unmatched: 6. In germline, CDR1 is SGDLS, CDR2 YYNGEE. This chain's CDR3 is CASSGGLADPEQFF. CDR3 bases: TGTGCCAGCAGCGGGGGACTAGCGGACCCAGAGCAGTTCTTC.

The rearrangement joins TRBV29-1 to TRBJ2-1; TRBD2 agrees at 12 bases. With V trimmed by 6 bases and J by 0 bases, 3 bases remained unmatched. Germline CDR1 reads SQVTM; CDR2 reads ANQGSEA. The CDR3 consists of 15 residues. The CDR3 DNA reads as TGCAGCGTCGCGACTAGCGGGAGCTCCTACAATGAGCAGTTCTTC. It is translated as CSVATSGSSYNEQFF.

The V and J genes are TRBV29-1 and TRBJ1-1; no clear D gene. CDR1 is SQVTM and CDR2 is ANQGSEA in the germline V gene. Trimming shortened V by 7 bases and J by 4 bases, and 7 bases separated the two germline ends. This CDR3 region has 10 residues. CDR3 coding DNA: TGCAGCGGCCTAGGCACTGAAGCTTTCTTT. Amino acids: CSGLGTEAFF.

The chain combines TRBV5-1 with TRBJ2-7; the D is unclear. The V and J ends lost 0 bases and 6 bases respectively, with 13 bases between them. CDR3 length equals 14 residues. The germline V gene has CDR1 SGHRS and CDR2 YFSETQ. The CDR3 DNA reads TGCGCCAGCAGCTTGGAAGCTCGCGAGTTCGAGCAGTACTTC. Protein sequence: CASSLEAREFEQYF.